This T cell receptor (beta chain) was captured by sequencing in a study of Tregs in tolerant kidney transplant recipients. Overall study: An approximately 3-day belatacept mixed lymphocyte reaction, sometimes plus 5-day graft donor restimulation, preceded CD4+CD25+CD127- sorting.

This clone is large. Its matching antigen is unknown. V lost 0 bases to trimming and J lost 8 bases, with 10 bases between them. Germline values: CDR1 LGHNA, CDR2 YNFKEQ. This CDR3 comprises 13 residues. Sequencing was performed with immunoSEQ multiplex PCR; in TCRdb, only in-frame clones are kept and a portion is missing. The sample consists of about 16,000 clones, over 50% of them appearing once. This sequence joins TRBV4-2 and TRBJ1-2; D ambiguous. The source of this sequence is a human donor in good health. Sequenced sample: Tregs from blood cultured with allogeneic cells. CDR3 in DNA: TGTGCCAGCAGCCAAGACCCAGGAGGGGGCTACACCTTC. This encodes CASSQDPGGGYTF.